This paragraph reports one T cell receptor (beta chain). Assay: immunoSEQ multiplex PCR; the TCRdb copy retains only in-frame clones and omits some. The sample lists 91,000 or so clones, 80% to 95% occurring once. The CDR3 is made up of 18 amino acids. Trimming at V came to 5 bases and at J to 6 bases, leaving 18 bases not matched to a gene. The germline V gene has CDR1 SGHTA and CDR2 FQGNSA. The data originate from a study of T cell changes during pregnancy in multiple sclerosis. The clonotype comes from a female donor with multiple sclerosis, enrolled in a pregnancy study. The V gene is TRBV7-2, the J gene TRBJ2-1; 8 bases agree with TRBD2. Material: peripheral blood, obtained after pregnancy. CDR3 amino acids: CASSHEGPRLAGRNEQFF. The CDR3 coding sequence is TGTGCCAGCAGCCACGAGGGGCCGCGGCTAGCGGGTCGCAATGAGCAGTTCTTC.